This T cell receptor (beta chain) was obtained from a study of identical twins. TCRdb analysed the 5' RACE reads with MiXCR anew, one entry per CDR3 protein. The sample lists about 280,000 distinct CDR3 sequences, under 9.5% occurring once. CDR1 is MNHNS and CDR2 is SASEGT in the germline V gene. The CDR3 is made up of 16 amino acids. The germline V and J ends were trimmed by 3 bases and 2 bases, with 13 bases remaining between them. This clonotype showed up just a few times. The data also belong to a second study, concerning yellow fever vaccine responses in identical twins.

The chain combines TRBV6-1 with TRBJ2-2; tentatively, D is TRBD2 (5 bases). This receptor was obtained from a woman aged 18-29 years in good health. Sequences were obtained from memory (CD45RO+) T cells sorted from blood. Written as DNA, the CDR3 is TGTGCCAGCAGTGACCCGGGAAGCCGAAACACCGGGGAGCTGTTTTTT. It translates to CASSDPGSRNTGELFF.